This T cell receptor (beta chain) was recorded in a study of blood T cell repertoires in COVID-19 (dated by TCRdb to about 2020). Some background on the complete study: Samples from collaborators originated in the United States, Italy and Spain and spanned both the acute and convalescent phases of COVID-19. The repertoires were released in a freely available public database meant as a resource for research on the immune response to SARS-CoV-2. Sample metadata almost always included a de-identified subject ID, COVID-19 status, age in years and sex. The material from the prospective study consisted of cDNA or gDNA derived from T cells, B-cell-depleted T cells, or PBMCs. The dataset comprised deeply sampled blood TCRbeta repertoires from subjects exposed to, actively infected with, or recovered from COVID-19. HLA class I and class II types, where available, came from metadata supplied by the sample provider rather than from assay-based typing. The samples were drawn from the first 160 participants of the ongoing ImmuneRACE study and from more than 1,000 subjects provided by 6 global collaborators.

The investigation overall reported the following: How much clinical and demographic metadata was included differed by source and by participant, and the metadata was provided uncurated.

The immunoSEQ Assay, a bias-controlled multiplex PCR, was used to amplify TCRbeta CDR3 regions from genomic DNA. Under the source paper's analysis protocol: The number of nucleated cells in each sample was estimated by amplification of reference gene primers within the assay. To quantify the absolute abundance of each unique TCRbeta CDR3 rearrangement, sequence reads were collapsed and filtered. For each sample, productive Simpson clonality was calculated as the square root of Simpson's diversity index over productive rearrangements. Not all clones reach the TCRdb copy of this immuneACCESS table, which keeps in-frame sequences only. Checked studies attribute under half of the gap to unresolved V genes and leave the rest unexplained. That table is the source of V, J and clone size, and D and trimming were worked out from the DNA. The sample table records roughly 250,000 clones; around 90% of these occur just once. In total, the top ten clones hold 1.9% of the sample.

In the prospective study, participants were about 18 to 90 years old, resided in about two dozen geographic areas of the United States, and were enrolled through a virtual design. To assign participants to cohorts, the prospective study relied on clinical history that participants themselves reported in a screening survey and a study questionnaire. For ImmuneRACE Cohort 3, a participant was defined as recovered based on two consecutive negative NP/OP PCR tests, clearance by a healthcare professional, or resolution of symptoms. In the prospective study, mobile phlebotomists collected whole blood, serum and a nasopharyngeal or oropharyngeal swab from each participant. Participants in the prospective study had the option to provide additional blood draws and questionnaires over an approximately 2-month period. Before DNA extraction, prospective study blood samples were shipped either frozen or at room temperature.

On this clone: Its binding antigen is unknown. It has no much larger one-base neighbor in the sample; base qualities were not kept.

Input material: PBMCs or T cells enriched from blood (not recorded which). The sequence was obtained from a woman under 30 who had recovered from COVID-19.

The sequence in DNA is TGCAGTGCTAGAATGCCGGGATCCCCCACCTTC. Translated, it reads CSARMPGSPTF. The sequence joins TRBV20-1 to TRBJ1-2; too little of a D gene remains to name it. The germline V gene (reference sequence) gives CDR1 as DFQATT and CDR2 as SNEGSKA. V and J lose 2 bases and 13 bases, and a span of 14 bases separates them. Measured from the cysteine to the phenylalanine, the CDR3 is 11 residues long. The kept DNA is CDR3 alone, 33 bases in frame from the first base.